A selection of T cell receptor beta chains follows, all from one sample in a study of OX40 agonist ivuxolimab in advanced cancers. Measured with immunoSEQ multiplex PCR; TCRdb has only the in-frame clones, and not every one. The data contain under 60,000 clones, around 89% of them singletons. The sample consisted of CD4+ or CD8+ T cells sorted from blood, taken in a trial of the OX40 agonist ivuxolimab. These TCRs come from an adult with an advanced solid tumor such as melanoma, head and neck, liver or kidney cancer. Each CDR3 is given with its conserved first and last residue. The order of the fields is CDR3 protein, CDR3 DNA, clone size, D gene, V gene, J gene. A D gene is named only where the DNA matches it firmly. Only some rows state a clone size, as once, few, many or a class for expanded clones.

CDR3 protein: CASSSTGGSHYEQYF
CDR3 DNA: TGTGCCAGCAGCTCGACAGGGGGCAGCCACTACGAGCAGTACTTC
clone size: once
D gene: TRBD1
V gene: TRBV7-9
J gene: TRBJ2-7

CDR3 protein: CASSHFNREGLNEQFF
CDR3 DNA: TGTGCCAGCAGCCACTTCAACCGGGAGGGCCTCAATGAGCAGTTCTTC
clone size: NA
D gene: TRBD2
V gene: TRBV28
J gene: TRBJ2-1

CDR3 protein: CASSPGGGQGDIQYF
CDR3 DNA: TGTGCCAGCTCCCCGGGGGGGGGACAGGGAGACATTCAGTACTTC
clone size: NA
D gene: NA
V gene: TRBV9
J gene: TRBJ2-4

CDR3 protein: CASSVGQGRVDDEQYF
CDR3 DNA: TGTGCCAGCAGCGTAGGGCAGGGGAGGGTTGACGACGAGCAGTACTTC
clone size: NA
D gene: NA
V gene: TRBV9
J gene: TRBJ2-7

CDR3 protein: CASRDSGGAIEQFF
CDR3 DNA: TGTGCCAGCCGGGATAGCGGGGGGGCCATTGAGCAGTTCTTC
clone size: NA
D gene: TRBD2
V gene: TRBV18
J gene: TRBJ2-1

CDR3 protein: CASTEGPLGYTF
CDR3 DNA: TGTGCCAGCACTGAGGGGCCTTTGGGCTACACCTTC
clone size: NA
D gene: NA
V gene: TRBV6-6
J gene: TRBJ1-2

CDR3 protein: CAIPTGTADNEQFF
CDR3 DNA: TGTGCCATCCCGACGGGGACAGCGGACAATGAGCAGTTCTTC
clone size: NA
D gene: TRBD1
V gene: TRBV6-1
J gene: TRBJ2-1

CDR3 protein: CASGPMGGNSYEQYF
CDR3 DNA: TGTGCCAGCGGCCCTATGGGGGGAAATAGCTACGAGCAGTACTTC
clone size: NA
D gene: NA
V gene: TRBV5-4
J gene: TRBJ2-7

CDR3 protein: CASSSGQLYEQYF
CDR3 DNA: TGTGCCAGCAGCTCGGGACAGCTCTACGAGCAGTACTTC
clone size: NA
D gene: TRBD1
V gene: TRBV5-8
J gene: TRBJ2-7

CDR3 protein: CATSKNRGRSSYNEQFF
CDR3 DNA: TGTGCCACCAGCAAGAACAGGGGGCGAAGCTCCTACAATGAGCAGTTCTTC
clone size: NA
D gene: TRBD1
V gene: TRBV15
J gene: TRBJ2-1

CDR3 protein: CASSKLPGELFF
CDR3 DNA: TGTGCCAGTAGTAAACTACCCGGGGAGCTGTTTTTT
clone size: few
D gene: NA
V gene: TRBV19
J gene: TRBJ2-2

CDR3 protein: CASHSTGTYEQYF
CDR3 DNA: TGTGCCAGCCATAGTACAGGGACCTACGAGCAGTACTTC
clone size: NA
D gene: NA
V gene: TRBV2
J gene: TRBJ2-7

CDR3 protein: CASSDPLWYNGTDTQYF
CDR3 DNA: TGTGCCAGCAGTGACCCCCTATGGTACAACGGCACAGATACGCAGTATTTT
clone size: NA
D gene: NA
V gene: TRBV6-1
J gene: TRBJ2-3

CDR3 protein: CASSLGENSNYGYTF
CDR3 DNA: TGCGCCAGCAGCTTGGGGGAAAATAGCAACTATGGCTACACCTTC
clone size: NA
D gene: NA
V gene: TRBV5-1
J gene: TRBJ1-2

CDR3 protein: CASVGRQGPNEKLFF
CDR3 DNA: TGTGCCAGCGTGGGGCGACAGGGACCTAATGAAAAACTGTTTTTT
clone size: NA
D gene: TRBD1
V gene: TRBV6-1
J gene: TRBJ1-4

CDR3 protein: CATRGGLDTGELFF
CDR3 DNA: TGTGCCACGAGGGGGGGACTAGACACCGGGGAGCTGTTTTTT
clone size: NA
D gene: TRBD2
V gene: TRBV27
J gene: TRBJ2-2

CDR3 protein: CASALLPGVAGAYEQYF
CDR3 DNA: TGTGCCAGCGCCTTACTCCCGGGGGTAGCGGGGGCCTACGAGCAGTACTTC
clone size: NA
D gene: TRBD2
V gene: TRBV28
J gene: TRBJ2-7

CDR3 protein: CASSPLPLGPSETQYF
CDR3 DNA: TGTGCCAGCTCACCACTGCCTCTGGGACCGTCAGAGACCCAGTACTTC
clone size: NA
D gene: NA
V gene: TRBV18
J gene: TRBJ2-5

CDR3 protein: CASSLLNRAQETQYF
CDR3 DNA: TGTGCCAGCAGCCTCCTGAACAGGGCTCAAGAGACCCAGTACTTC
clone size: once
D gene: NA
V gene: TRBV9
J gene: TRBJ2-5

CDR3 protein: CASSQWTSGNNEQFF
CDR3 DNA: TGTGCCAGCAGCCAATGGACTAGCGGGAACAATGAGCAGTTCTTC
clone size: NA
D gene: TRBD2
V gene: TRBV14
J gene: TRBJ2-1

CDR3 protein: CASSLDGGNTEAFF
CDR3 DNA: TGTGCCAGCAGCTTGGACGGAGGAAACACTGAAGCTTTCTTT
clone size: few
D gene: NA
V gene: TRBV5-5
J gene: TRBJ1-1

CDR3 protein: CASSLGGGRETQYF
CDR3 DNA: TGTGCCAGCAGCCTAGGAGGGGGCCGGGAGACCCAGTACTTC
clone size: NA
D gene: NA
V gene: TRBV7-7
J gene: TRBJ2-5

CDR3 protein: CASSNLRLAGEQYF
CDR3 DNA: TGTGCCAGCAGCAACCTTCGACTAGCGGGCGAGCAGTACTTC
clone size: NA
D gene: TRBD2
V gene: TRBV7-9
J gene: TRBJ2-7

CDR3 protein: CASSQPHERHEQFF
CDR3 DNA: TGTGCCAGCAGCCAACCCCATGAGCGGCATGAGCAGTTCTTC
clone size: NA
D gene: NA
V gene: TRBV4-2
J gene: TRBJ2-1

CDR3 protein: CASSQQDRVIGELFF
CDR3 DNA: TGCGCCAGCAGCCAACAGGACAGGGTTATCGGGGAGCTGTTTTTT
clone size: NA
D gene: TRBD1
V gene: TRBV4-1
J gene: TRBJ2-2

CDR3 protein: CASSPGPGELFF
CDR3 DNA: TGTGCCAGCAGCCCAGGGCCCGGGGAGCTGTTTTTT
clone size: once
D gene: NA
V gene: TRBV7-2
J gene: TRBJ2-2

CDR3 protein: CASSVLAGIPLMEQFF
CDR3 DNA: TGTGCCAGCAGCGTTCTAGCGGGGATACCCCTCATGGAGCAGTTCTTC
clone size: NA
D gene: TRBD2
V gene: TRBV9
J gene: TRBJ2-1

CDR3 protein: CASSPEGGFQPQHF
CDR3 DNA: TGTGCCAGCAGCCCCGAAGGGGGGTTTCAGCCCCAGCATTTT
clone size: NA
D gene: NA
V gene: TRBV6-5
J gene: TRBJ1-5

CDR3 protein: CASSGHWGTSGRSTDTQYF
CDR3 DNA: TGTGCCAGCAGCGGACATTGGGGGACTAGCGGGCGTAGCACAGATACGCAGTATTTT
clone size: NA
D gene: TRBD2
V gene: TRBV9
J gene: TRBJ2-3

CDR3 protein: CASSIATTADTQYF
CDR3 DNA: TGTGCCAGTAGTATAGCGACTACGGCAGATACGCAGTATTTT
clone size: NA
D gene: NA
V gene: TRBV19
J gene: TRBJ2-3

CDR3 protein: CASASGGPSYNEQFF
CDR3 DNA: TGTGCCAGTGCGAGCGGGGGGCCCTCCTACAATGAGCAGTTCTTC
clone size: few
D gene: TRBD2
V gene: TRBV6-5
J gene: TRBJ2-1

CDR3 protein: CAWSVGTGQPQHF
CDR3 DNA: TGTGCCTGGAGTGTAGGGACAGGGCAGCCCCAGCATTTT
clone size: NA
D gene: TRBD1
V gene: TRBV30
J gene: TRBJ1-5

CDR3 protein: CSCRGANYGYTF
CDR3 DNA: TGCAGCTGTCGGGGGGCTAACTATGGCTACACCTTC
clone size: NA
D gene: NA
V gene: TRBV29-1
J gene: TRBJ1-2

CDR3 protein: CASSPIPRRGRNSPLHF
CDR3 DNA: TGTGCCAGCAGTCCCATTCCCAGGAGGGGTAGGAATTCACCCCTCCACTTT
clone size: NA
D gene: NA
V gene: TRBV28
J gene: TRBJ1-6

CDR3 protein: CASSQGAEPGFSDTEAFF
CDR3 DNA: TGTGCCAGCAGCCAAGGGGCAGAACCGGGCTTTTCGGACACTGAAGCTTTCTTT
clone size: NA
D gene: NA
V gene: TRBV4-2
J gene: TRBJ1-1

CDR3 protein: CASRLGESGEPQHF
CDR3 DNA: TGTGCCAGCCGTCTGGGGGAATCGGGAGAGCCCCAGCATTTT
clone size: few
D gene: NA
V gene: TRBV27
J gene: TRBJ1-5

CDR3 protein: CASSTYDAQPQHF
CDR3 DNA: TGTGCCAGTAGTACTTACGATGCACAGCCCCAGCATTTT
clone size: NA
D gene: NA
V gene: TRBV19
J gene: TRBJ1-5

CDR3 protein: CASSPPGNEKLFF
CDR3 DNA: TGTGCCAGCAGCCCGCCGGGTAATGAAAAACTGTTTTTT
clone size: few
D gene: NA
V gene: TRBV5-6
J gene: TRBJ1-4

CDR3 protein: CASSVGWATIQPYEQYF
CDR3 DNA: TGTGCCAGCAGCGTAGGTTGGGCCACCATTCAACCCTACGAGCAGTACTTC
clone size: NA
D gene: NA
V gene: TRBV9
J gene: TRBJ2-7

CDR3 protein: CASHGFRVNNEQFF
CDR3 DNA: TGTGCCAGCCACGGATTCCGAGTCAACAATGAGCAGTTCTTC
clone size: NA
D gene: NA
V gene: TRBV28
J gene: TRBJ2-1

CDR3 protein: CASSGTDFSYEQYF
CDR3 DNA: TGTGCCAGCAGTGGGACAGACTTTTCCTACGAGCAGTACTTC
clone size: NA
D gene: TRBD1
V gene: TRBV27
J gene: TRBJ2-7

CDR3 protein: CASSIEGREDPYEQYF
CDR3 DNA: TGTGCCAGTAGTATTGAGGGGCGGGAAGACCCCTACGAGCAGTACTTC
clone size: NA
D gene: NA
V gene: TRBV19
J gene: TRBJ2-7

CDR3 protein: CASSLGDGHGTEAFF
CDR3 DNA: TGCGCCAGCAGCTTGGGTGACGGGCACGGCACTGAAGCTTTCTTT
clone size: NA
D gene: NA
V gene: TRBV5-1
J gene: TRBJ1-1

CDR3 protein: CASSTGGGTEAFF
CDR3 DNA: TGTGCCAGCAGCACAGGGGGCGGCACTGAAGCTTTCTTT
clone size: NA
D gene: TRBD1
V gene: TRBV27
J gene: TRBJ1-1

CDR3 protein: CASSFSSGTYEQYF
CDR3 DNA: TGTGCCAGCAGTTTCAGTAGCGGGACCTACGAGCAGTACTTC
clone size: NA
D gene: TRBD2
V gene: TRBV27
J gene: TRBJ2-7

CDR3 protein: CASSSAGVTNEKLFF
CDR3 DNA: TGTGCCAGCAGCTCCGCGGGGGTGACTAATGAAAAACTGTTTTTT
clone size: NA
D gene: NA
V gene: TRBV11-2
J gene: TRBJ1-4

CDR3 protein: CASSLFIRDRGDRYGYTF
CDR3 DNA: TGTGCCAGCAGTTTATTCATTAGGGACAGGGGCGATAGGTATGGCTACACCTTC
clone size: NA
D gene: TRBD1
V gene: TRBV28
J gene: TRBJ1-2

CDR3 protein: CASSFGTGGNYGYTF
CDR3 DNA: TGTGCCAGCAGTTTTGGGACAGGGGGGAACTATGGCTACACCTTC
clone size: NA
D gene: TRBD1
V gene: TRBV28
J gene: TRBJ1-2